A selection of T cell receptor beta chains follows, all from one sample in a study of shared clonotypes between healthy human individuals. Sequencing used immunoSEQ multiplex PCR; TCRdb keeps in-frame clones, though not all of them. This sample has about 2.5 million clones; 80% to 95% occur once, and the top ten carry about 0.36%. Sequencing was done on a sample of naive CD4+ T cells from PBMCs. The receptors were gathered from a man younger than 35 in good health. Some clones in this sample may be carry-over from other donors' samples. CDR3s include the opening cysteine and the closing phenylalanine or tryptophan.

TRBJ2-3,TRBV15,CATSRGQAGGFRTDTQYF
TRBJ1-1,TRBV5-6,CASSLGRNTEAFF
TRBJ2-5,TRBV6-1,CASREPGLSQETQYF
TRBJ2-2,TRBV6-5,CASRLPGGTGELFF
TRBJ2-3,TRBV5-4,CASSSGTGSTDTQYF
TRBJ2-7,TRBV5-5,CASSLAGTRVYEQYF
TRBJ2-1,TRBV9,CASSGQGGIISSYNEQFF
TRBJ1-2,TRBV7-9,CASSTSDSNGYTF
TRBJ1-1,TRBV18,CASSPRAGAEAFF
TRBJ2-7,TRBV28,CASSLARTGLTYEQYF
TRBJ1-2,TRBV5-1,CASSFDGTGERYTF
TRBJ2-5,TRBV5-8,CASSQGQGADQYF
TRBJ2-3,TRBV28,CASSLPLAASTDTQYF
TRBJ2-5,TRBV5-4,CASSLKQGGETQYF
TRBJ2-3,TRBV5-4,CASSLRATDTQYF
TRBJ1-3,TRBV7-2,CASSLLGTGNTIYF
TRBJ2-5,TRBV30,CAWSVGAPGQQYF
TRBJ2-3,TRBV6-6,CASTQGEVPDTQYF
TRBJ1-5,TRBV10-3,CAISEGGGQPQHF
TRBJ2-7,TRBV5-5,CASSLLLYEQYF